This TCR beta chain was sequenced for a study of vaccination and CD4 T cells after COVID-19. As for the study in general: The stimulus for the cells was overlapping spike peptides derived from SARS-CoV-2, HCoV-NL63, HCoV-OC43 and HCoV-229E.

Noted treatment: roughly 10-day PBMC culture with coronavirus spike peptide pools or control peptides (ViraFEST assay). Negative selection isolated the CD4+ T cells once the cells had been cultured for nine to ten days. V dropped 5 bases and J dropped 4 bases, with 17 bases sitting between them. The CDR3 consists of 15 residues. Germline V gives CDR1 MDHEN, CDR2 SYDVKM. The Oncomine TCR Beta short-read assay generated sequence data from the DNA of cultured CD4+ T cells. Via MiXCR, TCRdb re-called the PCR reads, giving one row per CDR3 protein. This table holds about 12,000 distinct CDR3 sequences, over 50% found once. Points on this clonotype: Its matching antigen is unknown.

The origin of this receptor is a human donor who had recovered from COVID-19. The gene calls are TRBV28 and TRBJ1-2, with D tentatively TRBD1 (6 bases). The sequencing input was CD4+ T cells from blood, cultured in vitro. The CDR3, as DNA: TGTGCCAGCAGTCCCGGGGTAGGGGGTGCCTATGGCTACACCTTC. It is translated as CASSPGVGGAYGYTF.